Sequencing of this T cell receptor (beta chain) was carried out in a study of blood T cell repertoires in COVID-19. Participant-given clinical history determined each cohort assignment. In Cohort 3, a recovered donor had either two negative PCRs, clearance, or symptom resolution. Generated by immunoSEQ multiplex PCR, the TCRdb table keeps only in-frame clones and is missing some. This sample has 490,000 or so clones, with approximately 87% found just once. The CDR3 runs 11 residues. Germline CDR1 is GTSNPN and CDR2 is SVGIG (reference sequence). Between the trimmed V and J ends, which lost 4 bases and 2 bases, there was a span of 6 bases.

Sequenced: PBMCs or T cells enriched from blood (not recorded which). The receptor was derived from a woman aged 40-49 years who had recovered from COVID-19. This chain uses TRBV30 with TRBJ2-7; D is uncertain. CDR3 sequence (DNA): TGTGCCTGGACAGAAGCCTACGAGCAGTACTTC. Its translation: CAWTEAYEQYF.